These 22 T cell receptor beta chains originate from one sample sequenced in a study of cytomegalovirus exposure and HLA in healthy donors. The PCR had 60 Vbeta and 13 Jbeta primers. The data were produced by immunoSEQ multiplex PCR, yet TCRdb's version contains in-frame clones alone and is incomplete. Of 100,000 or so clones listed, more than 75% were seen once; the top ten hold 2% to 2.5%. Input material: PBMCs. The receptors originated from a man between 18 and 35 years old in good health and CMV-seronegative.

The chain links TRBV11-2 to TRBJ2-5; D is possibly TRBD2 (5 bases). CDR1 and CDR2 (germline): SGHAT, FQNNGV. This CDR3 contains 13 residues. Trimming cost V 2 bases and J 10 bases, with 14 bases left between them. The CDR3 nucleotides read TGTGCCAGCAGCTTAAGCGGCATGAGAGTCCAGTACTTC. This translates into CASSLSGMRVQYF. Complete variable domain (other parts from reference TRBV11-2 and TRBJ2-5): EAGVAQSPRYKIIEKRQSVAFWCNPISGHATLYWYQQILGQGPKLLIQFQNNGVVDDSQLPKDRFSAERLKGVDSTLKIQPAKLEDSAVYLCASSLSGMRVQYFGPGTRLLVL.

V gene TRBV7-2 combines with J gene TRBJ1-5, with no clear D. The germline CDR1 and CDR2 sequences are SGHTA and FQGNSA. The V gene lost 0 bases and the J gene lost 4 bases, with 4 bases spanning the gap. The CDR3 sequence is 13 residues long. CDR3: CASSLAFNQPQHF. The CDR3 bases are TGTGCCAGCAGCTTAGCCTTTAATCAGCCCCAGCATTTT.

The CDR3 nucleotides read TGTGCCAGTAGTCCCCAGGGGTACAATCAGCCCCAGCATTTT. Translation gives CASSPQGYNQPQHF. V usage is TRBV19 and J usage is TRBJ1-5; D perhaps matches TRBD1 (6 bases). The V gene's germline CDR1 is LNHDA and CDR2 SQIVND (reference sequence). This CDR3 contains 14 residues. Trimming removed 5 bases at V and 3 bases at J, with 11 bases between.

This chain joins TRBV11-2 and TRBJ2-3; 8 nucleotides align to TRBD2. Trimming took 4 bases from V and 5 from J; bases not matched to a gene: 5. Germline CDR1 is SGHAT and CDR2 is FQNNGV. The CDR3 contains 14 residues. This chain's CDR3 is CASSSGGAGDTQYF. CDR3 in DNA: TGTGCCAGCAGCTCCGGGGGGGCGGGAGATACGCAGTATTTT.

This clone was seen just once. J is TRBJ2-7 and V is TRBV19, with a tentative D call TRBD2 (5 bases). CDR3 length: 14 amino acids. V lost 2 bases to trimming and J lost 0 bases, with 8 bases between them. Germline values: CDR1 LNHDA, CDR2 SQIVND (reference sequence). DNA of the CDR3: TGTGCCAGTAGTATAAGGAGGAGCTCCTACGAGCAGTACTTC. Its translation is CASSIRRSSYEQYF.

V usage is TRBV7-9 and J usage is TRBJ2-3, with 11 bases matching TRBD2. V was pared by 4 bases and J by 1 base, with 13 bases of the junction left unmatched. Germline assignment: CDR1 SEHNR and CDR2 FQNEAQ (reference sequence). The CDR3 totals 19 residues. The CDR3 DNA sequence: TGTGCCAGCAGCTCAACCGGGACTAGCGGTTTTGTGGGCACAGATACGCAGTATTTT. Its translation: CASSSTGTSGFVGTDTQYF.

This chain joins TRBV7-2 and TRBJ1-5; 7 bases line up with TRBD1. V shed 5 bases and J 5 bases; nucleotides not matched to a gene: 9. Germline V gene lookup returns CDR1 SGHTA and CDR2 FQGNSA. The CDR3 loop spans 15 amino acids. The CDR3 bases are TGTGCCAGCAGCGCCATTAGACAGGGCGATCAGCCCCAGCATTTT. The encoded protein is CASSAIRQGDQPQHF.

CDR3 in amino acids: CASSLATSPGNEQYF. CDR3 sequence (DNA): TGCGCCAGCAGCTTGGCGACATCCCCCGGGAACGAGCAGTACTTC. The chain is built from TRBV5-1 and TRBJ2-7; a possible D gene is TRBD2 (5 bases). The CDR3 runs to 15 residues. V lost 0 bases and J 5 bases, leaving 15 bases between the germline ends. CDR1 SGHRS and CDR2 YFSETQ come from the germline V gene. The whole variable domain, remainder taken from reference TRBV5-1 and TRBJ2-7, is KAGVTQTPRYLIKTRGQQVTLSCSPISGHRSVSWYQQTPGQGLQFLFEYFSETQRNKGNFPGRFSGRQFSNSRSEMNVSTLELGDSALYLCASSLATSPGNEQYFGPGTRLTVT.

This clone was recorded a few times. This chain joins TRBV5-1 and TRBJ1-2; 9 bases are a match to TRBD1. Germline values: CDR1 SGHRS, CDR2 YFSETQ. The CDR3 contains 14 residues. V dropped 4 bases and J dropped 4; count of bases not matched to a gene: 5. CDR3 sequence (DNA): TGCGCCAGCAGCCCTGGGACAGGGATCTATGGCTACACCTTC. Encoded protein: CASSPGTGIYGYTF.

CDR3 protein: CASSITGDAEAFF. DNA for the CDR3: TGTGCCAGCAGTATTACAGGGGACGCTGAAGCTTTCTTT. The genes are TRBV6-1 and TRBJ1-1, with TRBD1 matching over 7 bases. The CDR3 totals 13 residues. Looked up from germline, CDR1 is MNHNS and CDR2 is SASEGT. Trimming took 5 bases from V and 6 from J; bases not matched to a gene: 6.

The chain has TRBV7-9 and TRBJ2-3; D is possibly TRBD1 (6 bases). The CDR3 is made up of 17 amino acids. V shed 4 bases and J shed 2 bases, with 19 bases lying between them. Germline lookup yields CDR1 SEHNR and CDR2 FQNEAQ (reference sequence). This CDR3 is CASSSPQGSGLTDTQYF. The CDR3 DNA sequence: TGTGCCAGCAGCTCCCCCCAGGGGTCAGGGCTCACAGATACGCAGTATTTT.

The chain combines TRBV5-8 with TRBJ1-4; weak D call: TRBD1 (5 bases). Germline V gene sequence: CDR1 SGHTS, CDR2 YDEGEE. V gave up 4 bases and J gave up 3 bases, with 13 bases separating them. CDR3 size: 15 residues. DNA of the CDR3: TGTGCCAGCAGCCTCCCGGGGGGATCTAATGAAAAACTGTTTTTT. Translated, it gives CASSLPGGSNEKLFF. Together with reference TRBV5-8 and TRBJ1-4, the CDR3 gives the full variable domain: EAGVTQSPTHLIKTRGQQATLRCSPISGHTSVYWYQQALGLGLQFLLWYDEGEERNRGNFPPRFSGRQFPNYSSELNVNALELEDSALYLCASSLPGGSNEKLFFGSGTQLSVL.

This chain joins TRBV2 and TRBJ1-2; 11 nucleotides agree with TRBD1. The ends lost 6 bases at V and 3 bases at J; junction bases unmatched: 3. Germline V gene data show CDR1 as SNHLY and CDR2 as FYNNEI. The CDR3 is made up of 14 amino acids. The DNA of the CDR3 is TGTGCCAGCAGAGGACAGGGGGCCGACTATGGCTACACCTTC. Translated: CASRGQGADYGYTF.

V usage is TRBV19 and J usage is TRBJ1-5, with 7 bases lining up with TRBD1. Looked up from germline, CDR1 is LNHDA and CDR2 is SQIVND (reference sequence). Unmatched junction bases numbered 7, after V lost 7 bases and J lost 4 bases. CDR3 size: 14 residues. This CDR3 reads CASTRQGLNQPQHF. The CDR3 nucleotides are TGTGCCAGTACTCGACAGGGTTTGAATCAGCCCCAGCATTTT.

The chain's CDR3 is CASSPDLRGYGYTF. The CDR3, as DNA: TGTGCCAGCAGTCCCGACTTAAGGGGGTATGGCTACACCTTC. The V and J genes are TRBV6-6 and TRBJ1-2; TRBD1 might be the D (6 bases). The ends were cut back, 5 bases at V and 5 bases at J, with 15 bases in the middle. CDR3 size: 14 residues. In germline, CDR1 is MNHNY, CDR2 SVGAGI (reference sequence).

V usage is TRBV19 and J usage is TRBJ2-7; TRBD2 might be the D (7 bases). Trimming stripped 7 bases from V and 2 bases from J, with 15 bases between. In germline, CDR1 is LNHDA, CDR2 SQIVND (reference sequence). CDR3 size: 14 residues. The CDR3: CASKSAGATYEQYF. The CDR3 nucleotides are TGTGCCAGTAAGTCGGCGGGGGCAACCTACGAGCAGTACTTC.

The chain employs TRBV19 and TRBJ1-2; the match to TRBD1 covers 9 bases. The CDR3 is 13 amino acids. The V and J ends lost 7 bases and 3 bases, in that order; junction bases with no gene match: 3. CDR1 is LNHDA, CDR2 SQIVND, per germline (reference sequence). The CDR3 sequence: CASNTGGDYGYTF. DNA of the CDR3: TGTGCCAGTAACACAGGGGGCGACTATGGCTACACCTTC.

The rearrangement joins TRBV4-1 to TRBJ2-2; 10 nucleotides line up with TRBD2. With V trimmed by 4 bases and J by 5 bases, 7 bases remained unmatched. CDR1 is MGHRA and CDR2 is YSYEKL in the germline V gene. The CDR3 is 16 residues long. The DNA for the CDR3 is TGCGCCAGCAGCCCTCCTAGCGGGGGAATGACCGGGGAGCTGTTTTTT. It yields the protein CASSPPSGGMTGELFF.

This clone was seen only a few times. In DNA, the CDR3 is TGCGCCAGCAGCTTGGCCCGGAGTTCCGAGCAGTACTTC. Its translation is CASSLARSSEQYF. V gene TRBV5-1 combines with J gene TRBJ2-5; D is unclear. TRBJ2-7 matches the DNA end more closely, so the J call is doubtful. In germline, CDR1 is SGHRS, CDR2 YFSETQ. This CDR3 has 13 residues.

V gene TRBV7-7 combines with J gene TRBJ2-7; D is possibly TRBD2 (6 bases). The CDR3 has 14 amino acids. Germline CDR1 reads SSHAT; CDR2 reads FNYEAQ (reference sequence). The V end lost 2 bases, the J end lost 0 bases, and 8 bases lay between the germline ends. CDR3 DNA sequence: TGTGCCAGCAGCTTAACAGCGGGCTCCTACGAGCAGTACTTC. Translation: CASSLTAGSYEQYF. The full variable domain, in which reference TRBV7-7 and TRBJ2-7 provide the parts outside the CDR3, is GAGVSQSPRYKVTKRGQDVTLRCDPISSHATLYWYQQALGQGPEFLTYFNYEAQPDKSGLPSDRFSAERPEGSISTLTIQRTEQRDSAMYRCASSLTAGSYEQYFGPGTRLTVT.

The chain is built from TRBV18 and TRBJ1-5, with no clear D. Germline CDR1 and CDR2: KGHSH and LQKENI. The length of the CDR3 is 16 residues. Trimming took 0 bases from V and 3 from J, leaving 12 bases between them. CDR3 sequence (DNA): TGTGCCAGCTCACCACCGGGAGTGGGGTACAATCAGCCCCAGCATTTT. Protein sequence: CASSPPGVGYNQPQHF.

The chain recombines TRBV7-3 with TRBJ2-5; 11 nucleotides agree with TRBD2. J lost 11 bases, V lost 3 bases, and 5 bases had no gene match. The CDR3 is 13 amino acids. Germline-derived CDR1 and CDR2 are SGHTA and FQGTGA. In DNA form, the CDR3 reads TGTGCCAGCAGCTTCATAGCGGGGGGGCCTCAGTACTTC. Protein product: CASSFIAGGPQYF.